Listed here are 9 T cell receptor beta chains from one sample, sequenced in a study of T-cell reconstitution after alpha-beta-depleted transplantation in children. Preparation of the TCRbeta library used unique molecular identifiers. TCRdb recomputed calls from the PCR reads with MiXCR, one row per CDR3 protein. This repertoire shows hundreds of thousands of distinct CDR3 sequences, under 15% found once; its top ten account for roughly 0.84%. The specimen was PBMCs, collected before TCRalphabeta/CD19-depleted stem cell transplant. These receptors originate from a girl under 10 years old with congenital amegakaryocytic thrombocytopenia, due to receive a stem cell transplant.

The chain has TRBV20-1 and TRBJ2-2; D call uncertain. CDR1 and CDR2 (germline): DFQATT, SNEGSKA (reference sequence). Trimming left V 0 bases short and J 0 bases short, with 11 bases between. This CDR3 has 16 amino acids. CDR3 protein: CSARDLRLANTGELFF. The CDR3 DNA is TGCAGTGCTAGAGATCTCAGGCTGGCGAACACCGGGGAGCTGTTTTTT.

This clonotype was seen a few times. J is TRBJ2-6 and V is TRBV30; D is unresolved. V was shortened by 2 bases and J by 2 bases, with 1 base between the two germline ends. CDR1 and CDR2 from the germline V gene are GTSNPN and SVGIG (reference sequence). The CDR3 spans 12 residues. Here the CDR3 reads CAWSTGANVLTF. CDR3 in DNA: TGTGCCTGGAGTACTGGGGCCAACGTCCTGACTTTC.

The rearrangement joins TRBV24-1 to TRBJ1-2, with no clear D. The CDR3 consists of 15 residues. V was clipped by 3 bases and J by 1 base, with 11 bases between them. CDR1 and CDR2 (germline): KGHDR, SFDVKD. The CDR3, as DNA: TGTGCCACCAGTGATAATTTAGGCGGTAACTATGGCTACACCTTC. Its translation is CATSDNLGGNYGYTF.

This sequence joins TRBV10-3 and TRBJ2-1; 10 nucleotides align to TRBD2. The CDR3 spans 14 residues. CDR1 ENHRY and CDR2 SYGVKD come from the germline V gene. V gave up 6 bases and J gave up 5 bases; unmatched junction bases: 4. CDR3 in DNA: TGTGCCATCAGCGGGACTAGCGAGAACAATGAGCAGTTCTTC. This sequence encodes CAISGTSENNEQFF.

The sample holds a few counts of this clonotype. The chain joins TRBV5-1 to TRBJ2-1, with 9 bases that match TRBD1. There are 20 residues in the CDR3. Germline V gene sequence: CDR1 SGHRS, CDR2 YFSETQ. Losses at the gene ends were 4 bases for V and 4 bases for J; bases not matched to a gene: 21. CDR3 sequence reads: CASSARTGVLSPPLYNEQFF. The CDR3 DNA is TGCGCCAGCAGCGCGCGGACAGGGGTCTTATCTCCTCCCCTTTACAATGAGCAGTTCTTC.

This clonotype was seen only a few times. The chain links TRBV5-1 to TRBJ2-7; the match to TRBD2 covers 16 bases. V lost 4 bases and J lost 5; bases outside the gene matches: 18. This CDR3 has 20 amino acids. Germline CDR1 SGHRS, CDR2 YFSETQ. CDR3 loop: CASSARHGTSGRAEYHEQYF. CDR3 in DNA: TGCGCCAGCAGCGCGAGACATGGGACTAGCGGGAGGGCCGAATACCACGAGCAGTACTTC. The full variable domain, rest sourced from reference TRBV5-1 and TRBJ2-7, is KAGVTQTPRYLIKTRGQQVTLSCSPISGHRSVSWYQQTPGQGLQFLFEYFSETQRNKGNFPGRFSGRQFSNSRSEMNVSTLELGDSALYLCASSARHGTSGRAEYHEQYFGPGTRLTVT.

V gene TRBV5-1 combines with J gene TRBJ2-1; TRBD2 matches at 8 bases. The CDR3 length is 17 residues. Germline CDR1 SGHRS, CDR2 YFSETQ. J gave up 6 bases and V 4 bases, and 15 bases lay outside the gene matches. The CDR3 sequence: CASSKLQAGEGVNEQFF. For the CDR3, the DNA is TGCGCCAGCAGCAAGTTACAAGCGGGAGAAGGGGTCAATGAGCAGTTCTTC.

This clonotype was counted only a few times. J is TRBJ2-2 and V is TRBV5-1, with TRBD1 matching 7 bases. Germline CDR1 reads SGHRS; CDR2 reads YFSETQ. This CDR3 has 17 residues. With V trimmed by 3 bases and J by 0 bases, 8 bases remained unmatched. The CDR3 spells CASSSHPGTANTGELFF. DNA of the CDR3: TGCGCCAGCAGCTCCCACCCCGGGACAGCGAACACCGGGGAGCTGTTTTTT. The complete variable domain, with remaining parts taken from reference TRBV5-1 and TRBJ2-2, reads KAGVTQTPRYLIKTRGQQVTLSCSPISGHRSVSWYQQTPGQGLQFLFEYFSETQRNKGNFPGRFSGRQFSNSRSEMNVSTLELGDSALYLCASSSHPGTANTGELFFGEGSRLTVL.

This chain uses TRBV5-1 with TRBJ2-5, with 9 bases fitting TRBD2. Trimming cost V 4 bases and J 4 bases; bases outside gene matches: 5. Germline CDR1 SGHRS, CDR2 YFSETQ. The CDR3 runs 14 residues. DNA for the CDR3: TGCGCCAGCAGCATAGCGGGAGAGGGAGAGACCCAGTACTTC. Translation gives CASSIAGEGETQYF.